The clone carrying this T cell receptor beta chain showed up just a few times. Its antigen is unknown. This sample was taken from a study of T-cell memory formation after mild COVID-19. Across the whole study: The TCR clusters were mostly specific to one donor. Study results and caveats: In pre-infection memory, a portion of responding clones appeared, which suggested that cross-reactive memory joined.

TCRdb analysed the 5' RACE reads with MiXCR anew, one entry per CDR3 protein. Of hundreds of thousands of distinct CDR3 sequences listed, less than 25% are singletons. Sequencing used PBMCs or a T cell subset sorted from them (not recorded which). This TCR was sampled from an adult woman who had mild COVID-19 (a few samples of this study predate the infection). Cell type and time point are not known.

CDR3 nucleotide sequence: TGCAGCGTTGAAGAGGGGACGGGGACTGAAGCTTTCTTT. Protein sequence: CSVEEGTGTEAFF. The gene calls are TRBV29-1 and TRBJ1-1, with D possibly matching TRBD1 (5 bases). The V and J ends lost 0 bases and 5 bases respectively, with 10 bases between them. The CDR3 runs to 13 residues. The germline V gene encodes CDR1 SQVTM and CDR2 ANQGSEA.